The present T cell receptor beta chain was sequenced within a study of blood T cell repertoires in COVID-19 (dated by TCRdb to 2019 to 2021). For the wider study: The collaborator samples originated in the United States, Italy and Spain and spanned the acute and convalescent phases of COVID-19. The material from the prospective study consisted of cDNA or gDNA derived from T cells, B-cell-depleted T cells, or PBMCs. The samples were drawn from two sources: the first 160 participants of the ongoing ImmuneRACE study, and 1,254 subjects contributed by 6 global collaborators. A de-identified subject ID, COVID-19 status, age in years and sex were almost always included in the sample metadata. The repertoires were released in a freely available public database intended as a resource for research on the immune response to SARS-CoV-2. The dataset comprised deeply sampled blood TCRbeta repertoires from subjects exposed to, actively infected with, or recovered from COVID-19. Where available, HLA class I and class II types were obtained from metadata supplied by the sample provider rather than from assay-based typing.

Concerning this clone: Its specific antigen is unknown. Qualities for individual bases were not recorded, and no much larger clone is one base off.

Overall results and qualifications from the work: Clinical and demographic metadata were provided uncurated, with the amount varying by source and participant.

The immunoSEQ Assay, a bias-controlled multiplex PCR, was used to amplify TCRbeta CDR3 regions from genomic DNA. On the authors' methods: The number of nucleated cells in each sample was estimated from the amplification of reference gene primers within the assay. To quantify the absolute abundance of each unique TCRbeta CDR3 rearrangement, sequence reads were collapsed and filtered. For each sample, productive Simpson clonality was calculated as the square root of Simpson's diversity index over productive rearrangements. TCRdb retrieved this table from immuneACCESS and kept in-frame rearrangements only. Not all clones are present; in checked studies, unresolved V genes account for under half, and no reason is known for the remainder. V and J calls plus clone size are reproduced from that table; the DNA served to infer D and trimming. The sample includes 220,000 or so clones, with roughly 88% observed a single time. The ten largest clones capture roughly 15% of the sample.

Participants in the prospective study were enrolled through a virtual design, were aged 18 to 89 years, and lived in under 25 United States geographic areas. In the prospective study, participants were assigned to cohorts based on the clinical history participants reported in a screening survey and a study questionnaire. Mobile phlebotomists in the prospective study collected whole blood, serum and a nasopharyngeal or oropharyngeal swab from every participant. Additional blood draws and questionnaires over an approximately two-month period could optionally be provided by prospective study participants. Blood samples from the prospective study were shipped frozen or at room temperature prior to DNA extraction. Inclusive of the bounding cysteine and phenylalanine, the CDR3 is 13 residues long. The sequence is cut down to CDR3 DNA, 39 bases in frame from base 1. V is trimmed back by 3 bases and J by 4 bases, and the junction contains 1 base that no gene match accounts for. Reading the germline V gene gives CDR1 SGHAT and CDR2 FQNNGV.

This receptor was taken from a woman aged 45 to 65 with acute COVID-19. The chain uses TRBV11-2 and TRBJ1-1, with 8 central nucleotides matching TRBD1. Material for sequencing was PBMCs or T cells enriched from blood (not recorded which). The nucleotide sequence reads TGTGCCAGCAGCTTTACAGGGGGCACTGAAGCTTTCTTT. The resulting protein is CASSFTGGTEAFF.